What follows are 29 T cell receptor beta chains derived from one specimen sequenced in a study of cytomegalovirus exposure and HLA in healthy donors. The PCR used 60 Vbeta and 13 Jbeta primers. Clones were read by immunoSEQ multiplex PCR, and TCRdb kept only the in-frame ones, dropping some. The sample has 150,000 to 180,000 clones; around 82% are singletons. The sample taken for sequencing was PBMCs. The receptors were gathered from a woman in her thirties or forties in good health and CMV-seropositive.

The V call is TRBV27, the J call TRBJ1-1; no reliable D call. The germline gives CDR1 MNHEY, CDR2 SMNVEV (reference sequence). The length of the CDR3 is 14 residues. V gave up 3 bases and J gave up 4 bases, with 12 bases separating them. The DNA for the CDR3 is TGTGCCAGCAGTTTGGGAGTTATGGGCACTGAAGCTTTCTTT. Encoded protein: CASSLGVMGTEAFF.

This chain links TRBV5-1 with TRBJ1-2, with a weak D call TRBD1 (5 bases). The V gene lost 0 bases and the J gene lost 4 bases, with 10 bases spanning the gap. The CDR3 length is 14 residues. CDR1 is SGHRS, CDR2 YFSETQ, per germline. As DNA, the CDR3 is TGCGCCAGCAGCTTGGGTGTAGGGGTCTATGGCTACACCTTC. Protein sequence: CASSLGVGVYGYTF.

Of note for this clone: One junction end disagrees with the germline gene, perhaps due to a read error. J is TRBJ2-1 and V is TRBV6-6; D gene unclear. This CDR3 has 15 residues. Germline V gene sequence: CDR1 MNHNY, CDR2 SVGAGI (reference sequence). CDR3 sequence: CASRYSESSYNEQFF. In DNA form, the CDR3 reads TGTGCCAGCAGGTACTCGGAGAGCTCCTACAATGAGCAGTTCTTC.

As DNA, the CDR3 is TGTGCCAGTAACCCGGACAGGGGGCCGGTTCAGCCCCAGCATTTT. This gives the protein CASNPDRGPVQPQHF. The chain links TRBV19 to TRBJ1-5; 11 nucleotides agree with TRBD1. Germline-derived CDR1 and CDR2 are LNHDA and SQIVND (reference sequence). The junction had 8 bases not matched to a gene; V was cut back by 7 bases and J by 6 bases. CDR3 length: 15 amino acids. The variable domain in full, completed from reference TRBV19 and TRBJ1-5, reads DGGITQSPKYLFRKEGQNVTLSCEQNLNHDAMYWYRQDPGQGLRLIYYSQIVNDFQKGDIAEGYSVSREKKESFPLTVTSAQKNPTAFYLCASNPDRGPVQPQHFGDGTRLSIL.

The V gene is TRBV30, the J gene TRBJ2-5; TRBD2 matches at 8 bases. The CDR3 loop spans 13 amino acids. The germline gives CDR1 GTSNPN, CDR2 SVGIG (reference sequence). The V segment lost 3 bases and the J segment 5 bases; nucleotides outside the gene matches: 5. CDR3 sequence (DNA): TGTGCCTGGAGGTCGGGGGGGAGGGAGACCCAGTACTTC. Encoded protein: CAWRSGGRETQYF.

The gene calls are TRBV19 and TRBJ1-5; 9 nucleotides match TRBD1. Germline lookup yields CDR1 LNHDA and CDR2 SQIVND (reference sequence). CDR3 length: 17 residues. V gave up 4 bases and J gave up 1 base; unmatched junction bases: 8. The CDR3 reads CASSTTGGGGSNQPQHF. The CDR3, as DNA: TGTGCCAGTAGTACTACAGGGGGCGGGGGGAGCAATCAGCCCCAGCATTTT.

For the CDR3, the DNA is TGTGCCAGCAGTGAAGAATATAACAGGGCGGGCTATGGCTACACCTTC. It specifies CASSEEYNRAGYGYTF. V usage is TRBV6-1 and J usage is TRBJ1-2; tentative D call: TRBD1 (6 bases). Germline CDR1 is MNHNS and CDR2 is SASEGT. V lost 1 base to trimming and J lost 4 bases, with 16 bases between them. The length of the CDR3 is 16 residues.

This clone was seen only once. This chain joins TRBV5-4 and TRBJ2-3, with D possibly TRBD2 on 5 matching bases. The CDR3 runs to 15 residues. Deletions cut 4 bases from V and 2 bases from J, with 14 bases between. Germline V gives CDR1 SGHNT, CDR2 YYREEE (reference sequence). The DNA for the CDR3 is TGTGCCAGCAGCGCCCCGCGGGTCTCCACAGATACGCAGTATTTT. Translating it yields CASSAPRVSTDTQYF.

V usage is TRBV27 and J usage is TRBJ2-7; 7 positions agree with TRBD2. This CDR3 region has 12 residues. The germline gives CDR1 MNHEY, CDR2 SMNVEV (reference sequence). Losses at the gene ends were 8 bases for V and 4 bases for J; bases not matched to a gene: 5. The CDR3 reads CASGRAGYEQYF. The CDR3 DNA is TGTGCCAGCGGGAGGGCCGGATACGAGCAGTACTTC.

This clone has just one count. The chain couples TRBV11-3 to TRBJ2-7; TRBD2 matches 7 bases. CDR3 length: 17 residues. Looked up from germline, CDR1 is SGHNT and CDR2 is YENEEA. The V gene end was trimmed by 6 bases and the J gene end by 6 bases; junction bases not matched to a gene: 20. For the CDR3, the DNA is TGTGCCAGCAGTTTGCCCCCTGGGTGGGAGGGCCGTAGCGAGCAGTACTTC. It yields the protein CASSLPPGWEGRSEQYF.

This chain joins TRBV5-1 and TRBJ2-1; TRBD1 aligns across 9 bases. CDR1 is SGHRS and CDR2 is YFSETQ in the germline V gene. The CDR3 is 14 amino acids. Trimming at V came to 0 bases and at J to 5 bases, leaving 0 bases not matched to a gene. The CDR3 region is CASSLGQGDNEQFF. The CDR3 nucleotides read TGCGCCAGCAGCTTGGGACAGGGGGACAATGAGCAGTTCTTC. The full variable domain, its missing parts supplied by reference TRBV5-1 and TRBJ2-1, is KAGVTQTPRYLIKTRGQQVTLSCSPISGHRSVSWYQQTPGQGLQFLFEYFSETQRNKGNFPGRFSGRQFSNSRSEMNVSTLELGDSALYLCASSLGQGDNEQFFGPGTRLTVL.

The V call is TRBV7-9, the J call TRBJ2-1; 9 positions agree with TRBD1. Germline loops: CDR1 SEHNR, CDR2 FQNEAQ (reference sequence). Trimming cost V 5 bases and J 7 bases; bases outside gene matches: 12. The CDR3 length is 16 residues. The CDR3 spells CASSHPGTGRGNEQFF. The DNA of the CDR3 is TGTGCCAGCAGCCACCCCGGGACAGGGCGAGGAAATGAGCAGTTCTTC. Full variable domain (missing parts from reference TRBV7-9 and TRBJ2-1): DTGVSQNPRHKITKRGQNVTFRCDPISEHNRLYWYRQTLGQGPEFLTYFQNEAQLEKSRLLSDRFSAERPKGSFSTLEIQRTEQGDSAMYLCASSHPGTGRGNEQFFGPGTRLTVL.

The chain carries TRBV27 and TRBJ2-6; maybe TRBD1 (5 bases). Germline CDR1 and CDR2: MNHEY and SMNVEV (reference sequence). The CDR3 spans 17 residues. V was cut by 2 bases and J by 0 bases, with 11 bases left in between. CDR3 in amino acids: CASSLAGMISGANVLTF. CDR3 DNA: TGTGCCAGCAGTTTAGCAGGGATGATCTCTGGGGCCAACGTCCTGACTTTC.

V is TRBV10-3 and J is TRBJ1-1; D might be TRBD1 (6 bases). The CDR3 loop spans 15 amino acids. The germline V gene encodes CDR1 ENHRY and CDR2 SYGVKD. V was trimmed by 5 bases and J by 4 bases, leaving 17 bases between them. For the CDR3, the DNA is TGTGCCATCAGTACACAGGGTGGGTTGGGCACTGAAGCTTTCTTT. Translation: CAISTQGGLGTEAFF.

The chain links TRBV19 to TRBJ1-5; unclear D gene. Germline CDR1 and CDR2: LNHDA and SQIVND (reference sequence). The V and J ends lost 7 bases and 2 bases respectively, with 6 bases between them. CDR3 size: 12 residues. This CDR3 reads CASMSGNQPQHF. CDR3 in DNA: TGTGCCAGTATGTCAGGCAATCAGCCCCAGCATTTT.

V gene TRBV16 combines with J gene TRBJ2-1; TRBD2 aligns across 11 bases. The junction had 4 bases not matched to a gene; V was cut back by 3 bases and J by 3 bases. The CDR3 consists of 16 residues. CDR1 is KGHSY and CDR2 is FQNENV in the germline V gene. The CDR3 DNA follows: TGTGCCAGCAGCCACCGGCTAGCGGGAGGCTACAATGAGCAGTTCTTC. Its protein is CASSHRLAGGYNEQFF.

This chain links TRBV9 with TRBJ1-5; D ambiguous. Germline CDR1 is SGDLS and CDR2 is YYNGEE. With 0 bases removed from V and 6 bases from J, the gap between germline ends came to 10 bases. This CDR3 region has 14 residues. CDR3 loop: CASSVGSDVQPQHF. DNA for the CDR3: TGTGCCAGCAGCGTAGGGTCAGATGTTCAGCCCCAGCATTTT.

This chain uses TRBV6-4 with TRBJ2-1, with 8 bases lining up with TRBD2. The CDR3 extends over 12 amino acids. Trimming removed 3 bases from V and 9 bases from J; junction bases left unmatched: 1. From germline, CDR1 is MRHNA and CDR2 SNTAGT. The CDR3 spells CASSEAGVEQFF. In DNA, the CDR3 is TGTGCCAGCAGTGAAGCGGGAGTTGAGCAGTTCTTC.

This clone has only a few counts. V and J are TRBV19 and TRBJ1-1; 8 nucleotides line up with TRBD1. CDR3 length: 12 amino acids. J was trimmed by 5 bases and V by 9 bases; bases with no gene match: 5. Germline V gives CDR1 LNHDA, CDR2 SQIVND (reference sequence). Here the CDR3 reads CASRDRRTEAFF. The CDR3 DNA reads TGTGCCAGCAGGGACAGGAGGACTGAAGCTTTCTTT.

The CDR3 sequence is CAISESADTQYF. CDR3 DNA sequence: TGTGCCATCAGTGAGTCCGCAGATACGCAGTATTTT. The chain joins TRBV10-3 to TRBJ2-3; D call uncertain. The CDR3 is made up of 12 amino acids. V lost 0 bases to trimming and J lost 4 bases, with 2 bases between them. Germline loops: CDR1 ENHRY, CDR2 SYGVKD.

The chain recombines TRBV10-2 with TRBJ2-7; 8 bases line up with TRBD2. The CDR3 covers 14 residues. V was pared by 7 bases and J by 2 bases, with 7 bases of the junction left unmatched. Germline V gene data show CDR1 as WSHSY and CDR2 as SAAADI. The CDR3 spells CASKNLAGTYEQYF. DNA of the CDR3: TGCGCCAGCAAGAACCTAGCGGGTACCTACGAGCAGTACTTC.

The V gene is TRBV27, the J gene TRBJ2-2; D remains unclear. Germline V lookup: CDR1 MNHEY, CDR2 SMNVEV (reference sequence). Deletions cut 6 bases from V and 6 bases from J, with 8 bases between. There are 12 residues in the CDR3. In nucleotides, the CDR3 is TGTGCCAGCAGAAGAGTCTCCGGGGAGCTGTTTTTT. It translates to CASRRVSGELFF.

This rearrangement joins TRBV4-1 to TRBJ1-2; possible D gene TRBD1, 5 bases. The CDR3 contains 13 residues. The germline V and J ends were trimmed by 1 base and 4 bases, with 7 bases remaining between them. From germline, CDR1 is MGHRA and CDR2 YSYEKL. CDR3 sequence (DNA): TGCGCCAGCAGCCAAGGGGGGGGCTATGGCTACACCTTC. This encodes CASSQGGGYGYTF.

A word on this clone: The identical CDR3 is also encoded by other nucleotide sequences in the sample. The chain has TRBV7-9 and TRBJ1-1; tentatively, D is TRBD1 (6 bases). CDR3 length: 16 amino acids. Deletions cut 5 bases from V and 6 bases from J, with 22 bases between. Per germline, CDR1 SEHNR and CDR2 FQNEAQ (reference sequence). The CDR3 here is CASSPGFGGAFPEAFF. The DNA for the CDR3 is TGTGCCAGCAGCCCCGGTTTCGGGGGGGCGTTCCCTGAAGCTTTCTTT.

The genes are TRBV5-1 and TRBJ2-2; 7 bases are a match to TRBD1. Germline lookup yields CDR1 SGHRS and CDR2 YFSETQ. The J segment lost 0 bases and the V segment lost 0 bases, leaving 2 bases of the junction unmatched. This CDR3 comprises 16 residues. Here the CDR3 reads CASSLGRGSNTGELFF. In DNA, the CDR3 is TGCGCCAGCAGCTTGGGCAGGGGGTCGAACACCGGGGAGCTGTTTTTT. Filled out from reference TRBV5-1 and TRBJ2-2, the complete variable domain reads KAGVTQTPRYLIKTRGQQVTLSCSPISGHRSVSWYQQTPGQGLQFLFEYFSETQRNKGNFPGRFSGRQFSNSRSEMNVSTLELGDSALYLCASSLGRGSNTGELFFGEGSRLTVL.

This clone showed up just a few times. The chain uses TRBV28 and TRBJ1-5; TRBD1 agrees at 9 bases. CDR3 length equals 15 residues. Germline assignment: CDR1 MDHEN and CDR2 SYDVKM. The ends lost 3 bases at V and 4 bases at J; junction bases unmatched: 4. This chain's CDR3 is CASSLGDRANQPQHF. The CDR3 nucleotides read TGTGCCAGCAGTTTGGGGGACAGGGCAAATCAGCCCCAGCATTTT.

In nucleotides, the CDR3 is TGTGCCAGCTCACCACCAGGAGTTGTAGGCAATCAGCCCCAGCATTTT. Protein product: CASSPPGVVGNQPQHF. The V call is TRBV18, the J call TRBJ1-5; the D is unclear. V was trimmed by 0 bases and J by 2 bases, leaving 11 bases between them. Germline CDR1 reads KGHSH; CDR2 reads LQKENI. The CDR3 is made up of 16 amino acids.

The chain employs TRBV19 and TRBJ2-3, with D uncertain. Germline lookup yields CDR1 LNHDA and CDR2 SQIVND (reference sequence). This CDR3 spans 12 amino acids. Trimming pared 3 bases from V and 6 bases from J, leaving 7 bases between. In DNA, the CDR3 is TGTGCCAGTAGTATTTTCGGGGATACGCAGTATTTT. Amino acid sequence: CASSIFGDTQYF.

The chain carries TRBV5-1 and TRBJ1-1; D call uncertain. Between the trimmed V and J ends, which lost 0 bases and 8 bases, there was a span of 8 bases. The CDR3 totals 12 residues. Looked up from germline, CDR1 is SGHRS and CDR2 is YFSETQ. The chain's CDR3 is CASSLGGEEAFF. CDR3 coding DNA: TGCGCCAGCAGCTTGGGCGGTGAAGAAGCTTTCTTT. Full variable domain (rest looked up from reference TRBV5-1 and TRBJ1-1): KAGVTQTPRYLIKTRGQQVTLSCSPISGHRSVSWYQQTPGQGLQFLFEYFSETQRNKGNFPGRFSGRQFSNSRSEMNVSTLELGDSALYLCASSLGGEEAFFGQGTRLTVV.